Below, 21 T cell receptor beta chains from the same sample are listed, as sequenced in a study of HIV-infected patients and healthy controls. TCRdb re-called the 5' RACE reads through MiXCR, storing one row per CDR3 protein. Of approximately 67,000 distinct CDR3 sequences in the sample, around 16% were seen once. The sequenced material came from CD4+ T cells from blood. Receptor source: a human donor in good health.

This clonotype occurred once. The rearrangement uses TRBV30 and TRBJ2-3; 15 bases map to TRBD2. The CDR3 loop spans 16 amino acids. CDR1 and CDR2 from the germline V gene are GTSNPN and SVGIG (reference sequence). V dropped 3 bases and J dropped 4; count of bases not matched to a gene: 5. DNA of the CDR3: TGTGCCTGGAGCTCCTGGACTAGCGGGGGGGCAGATACGCAGTATTTT. Translation gives CAWSSWTSGGADTQYF. The full variable domain, rest sourced from reference TRBV30 and TRBJ2-3, is SQTIHQWPATLVQPVGSPLSLECTVEGTSNPNLYWYRQAAGRGLQLLFYSVGIGQISSEVPQNLSASRPQDRQFILSSKKLLLSDSGFYLCAWSSWTSGGADTQYFGPGTRLTVL.

The sample holds many counts of this clonotype. The CDR3 loop is CASSPLVGGADTQYF. CDR3 nucleotides: TGTGCCAGCTCACCACTTGTCGGGGGAGCAGATACGCAGTATTTT. The chain combines TRBV18 with TRBJ2-3; D perhaps matches TRBD2 (6 bases). The CDR3 is made up of 15 amino acids. Trimming removed 1 base at V and 4 bases at J, with 12 bases between. CDR1 KGHSH and CDR2 LQKENI come from the germline V gene. Together with reference TRBV18 and TRBJ2-3, the CDR3 gives the full variable domain: NAGVMQNPRHLVRRRGQEARLRCSPMKGHSHVYWYRQLPEEGLKFMVYLQKENIIDESGMPKERFSAEFPKEGPSILRIQQVVRGDSAAYFCASSPLVGGADTQYFGPGTRLTVL.

This clonotype came up a few times. DNA for the CDR3: TGTGCCAGCAGCATCGGCCGGACCGACAATGAGCAGTTCTTC. Amino acids: CASSIGRTDNEQFF. The genes are TRBV7-3 and TRBJ2-1, with D hard to call. This CDR3 has 14 residues. The V end was cut by 5 bases, the J end by 5 bases, with 13 bases between. CDR1 SGHTA and CDR2 FQGTGA come from the germline V gene.

This clonotype was observed a handful of times. The V and J genes are TRBV13 and TRBJ1-2; D is possibly TRBD1 (6 bases). CDR3 length: 14 amino acids. CDR1 is PRHDT, CDR2 FYEKMQ, per germline (reference sequence). The ends were cut back, 4 bases at V and 0 bases at J, with 9 bases in the middle. CDR3 amino acids: CASSYRTANYGYTF. The DNA for the CDR3 is TGTGCCAGCAGCTACCGGACAGCTAACTATGGCTACACCTTC.

The sample holds many counts of this clonotype. This chain links TRBV7-2 with TRBJ1-2; D may be TRBD1 (6 bases). This CDR3 region has 15 residues. Germline CDR1 and CDR2: SGHTA and FQGNSA. Between the trimmed V and J ends, which lost 4 bases and 4 bases, there was a span of 16 bases. CDR3 nucleotide sequence: TGTGCCAGCAGCTCCTACCCGACGGGGGCCTATGGCTACACCTTC. It codes for CASSSYPTGAYGYTF.

This clonotype was found many times. The chain joins TRBV29-1 to TRBJ1-4; D is uncertain. Per germline, CDR1 SQVTM and CDR2 ANQGSEA. The CDR3 spans 11 residues. V lost 4 bases and J 8 bases, leaving 8 bases between the germline ends. CDR3 bases: TGCAGCGTTGCTCACACGGAAAAACTGTTTTTT. Translating it yields CSVAHTEKLFF. Based on the CDR3 plus reference TRBV29-1 and TRBJ1-4, the full variable domain is SAVISQKPSRDICQRGTSLTIQCQVDSQVTMMFWYRQQPGQSLTLIATANQGSEATYESGFVIDKFPISRPNLTFSTLTVSNMSPEDSSIYLCSVAHTEKLFFGSGTQLSVL.

This clonotype was observed a handful of times. This chain links TRBV21-1 with TRBJ2-6; the D segment call TRBD1 is taken from the table without a DNA check. TRBV21-1 counts as a pseudogene. The CDR3 is 16 residues long. The CDR3 DNA follows: TGTGCCAGCAGCAATCCCGACAGGCTTGGGGCCAACGTCCTGACTTTC. This sequence encodes CASSNPDRLGANVLTF.

This clonotype was counted ten times or more. The V and J genes are TRBV3-1 and TRBJ2-1; 8 positions match TRBD2. This CDR3 region has 14 residues. Germline CDR1 and CDR2: LGHDT and YNNKEL (reference sequence). V lost 3 bases, J lost 9 bases, and 7 bases stayed unmatched. The CDR3 spells CASSHGGAPREQFF. The CDR3 DNA sequence: TGTGCCAGCAGCCACGGGGGGGCCCCTCGTGAGCAGTTCTTC.

At least ten counts were recorded for this clonotype. The chain recombines TRBV3-1 with TRBJ2-7; perhaps TRBD1 as D (5 bases). The V end was cut by 4 bases, the J end by 3 bases, with 16 bases between. CDR1 and CDR2 from the germline V gene are LGHDT and YNNKEL (reference sequence). The CDR3 has 15 residues. The CDR3 DNA reads as TGTGCCAGCAGCCCTAACTCAGGGTTTAACTACGAGCAGTACTTC. Translation gives CASSPNSGFNYEQYF.

The rearrangement uses TRBV21-1 and TRBJ1-1; the D call of TRBD1 is as the table states it, not checked on the DNA. TRBV21-1 is shown as a pseudogene. CDR3 length equals 16 residues. The CDR3 loop is CASSNSQGRVNTEAFF. The CDR3 DNA is TGTGCCAGCAGCAACTCACAGGGGCGCGTGAACACTGAAGCTTTCTTT.

This clonotype has just a few counts. This rearrangement joins TRBV2 to TRBJ2-2; D is possibly TRBD2 (6 bases). Germline V lookup: CDR1 SNHLY, CDR2 FYNNEI. Trimming removed 5 bases from V and 2 bases from J, with 12 bases in between. The CDR3 is 15 amino acids. The CDR3 spells CASSRGATNTGELFF. The CDR3 DNA is TGTGCCAGCAGTCGCGGGGCCACAAACACCGGGGAGCTGTTTTTT.

In its sample, this clonotype was seen many times. V and J are TRBV29-1 and TRBJ1-1, with 7 bases that match TRBD1. The V gene's germline CDR1 is SQVTM and CDR2 ANQGSEA. V shed 4 bases, J shed 1 base, and the junction held 3 bases outside the gene matches. CDR3 size: 13 residues. The CDR3 nucleotides are TGCAGCGTTGCGACAGGGCCGAACACTGAAGCTTTCTTT. It yields the protein CSVATGPNTEAFF.

This chain uses TRBV7-2 with TRBJ2-4; D is perhaps TRBD1 or TRBD2 (5 bases each). V lost 1 base and J 1 base, leaving 14 bases between the germline ends. The germline CDR1 and CDR2 sequences are SGHTA and FQGNSA. This CDR3 is built from 17 residues. The chain's CDR3 is CASSLDAGWGAKNIQYF. The CDR3 DNA is TGTGCCAGCAGCTTAGATGCAGGGTGGGGGGCCAAAAACATTCAGTACTTC. The entire variable domain, with the rest obtained from reference TRBV7-2 and TRBJ2-4, is as follows: GAGVSQSPSNKVTEKGKDVELRCDPISGHTALYWYRQSLGQGLEFLIYFQGNSAPDKSGLPSDRFSAERTGGSVSTLTIQRTQQEDSAVYLCASSLDAGWGAKNIQYFGAGTRLSVL.

This clonotype was counted many times. The chain recombines TRBV7-2 with TRBJ1-1; D call uncertain. This CDR3 region has 15 residues. Germline assignment: CDR1 SGHTA and CDR2 FQGNSA. V was cut by 1 base and J by 4 bases, with 13 bases left in between. The CDR3 sequence is CASSLDYGDGTEAFF. As DNA, the CDR3 is TGTGCCAGCAGCTTAGATTATGGTGATGGCACTGAAGCTTTCTTT.

This clonotype has only a few counts. This sequence joins TRBV6-6 and TRBJ2-7, with 11 nucleotides matching TRBD1. Germline V gene data show CDR1 as MNHNY and CDR2 as SVGAGI (reference sequence). The ends lost 2 bases at V and 7 bases at J; junction bases unmatched: 13. The CDR3 is 17 amino acids. CDR3 in amino acids: CASSYLLGGQGAGEQYF. Here the CDR3 DNA reads TGTGCCAGCAGTTACCTTCTAGGCGGACAGGGGGCGGGTGAGCAGTACTTC.

The table lists this clonotype with a few counts. The rearrangement joins TRBV27 to TRBJ1-2; 8 nucleotides agree with TRBD1. CDR1 is MNHEY, CDR2 SMNVEV, per germline (reference sequence). The CDR3 is 15 residues long. Losses at the gene ends were 5 bases for V and 7 bases for J; bases not matched to a gene: 12. CDR3 DNA sequence: TGTGCCAGCAGTCCCCACCAAAAGACAGGGGCTGGCTACACCTTC. This gives the protein CASSPHQKTGAGYTF.

Ten or more counts support this clonotype. The chain links TRBV28 to TRBJ1-2; D may be TRBD1 (5 bases). Germline CDR1 MDHEN, CDR2 SYDVKM. V lost 4 bases and J 6 bases, leaving 12 bases between the germline ends. The length of the CDR3 is 13 residues. Written as DNA, the CDR3 is TGTGCCAGCAGTTGGGTGGGGCTGAATGGCTACACCTTC. It encodes CASSWVGLNGYTF.

There are a few counts of this clonotype. J is TRBJ2-3 and V is TRBV19; D possibly corresponds to TRBD2 (5 bases). Trimming took off 10 bases at V and 5 bases at J, with 13 bases between the two ends. Germline values: CDR1 LNHDA, CDR2 SQIVND (reference sequence). The length of the CDR3 is 12 residues. This chain's CDR3 is CATRTRGDTQYF. For the CDR3, the DNA is TGTGCCACCCGGACTCGCGGAGATACGCAGTATTTT.

This clonotype was counted a few times. This chain links TRBV6-5 with TRBJ1-1; no reliable D call. Germline V gene data show CDR1 as MNHEY and CDR2 as SVGAGI. V was shortened by 2 bases and J by 2 bases, with 6 bases between the two germline ends. The CDR3 runs to 13 residues. CDR3 residues: CASSYDINTEAFF. The CDR3 DNA sequence: TGTGCCAGCAGTTACGACATCAACACTGAAGCTTTCTTT.

This clonotype was observed a few times. The CDR3 DNA reads as TGTGCCAGCGCCCGAATTAGGGAAGGCATTTTAGTCGGCAACGAGCAGTACTTC. Protein: CASARIREGILVGNEQYF. The chain recombines TRBV2 with TRBJ2-7; D gene uncertain. From germline, CDR1 is SNHLY and CDR2 FYNNEI. CDR3 length: 18 amino acids. V shed 8 bases and J shed 5 bases, with 31 bases lying between them.

Many counts were recorded for this clonotype. The rearrangement links TRBV29-1 to TRBJ2-2, with TRBD2 matching 9 bases. The germline gives CDR1 SQVTM, CDR2 ANQGSEA. CDR3 length equals 14 residues. V lost 3 bases, J lost 3 bases, and 2 bases stayed unmatched. DNA for the CDR3: TGCAGCGTTGACGGCGGGGGGGACACCGGGGAGCTGTTTTTT. Translation gives CSVDGGGDTGELFF.